Following are 23 T cell receptor beta chains from one sample sequenced in a study of CD8 T cells in ankylosing spondylitis. TCRdb analysed the 5' RACE reads with MiXCR anew, one entry per CDR3 protein. The data contain under 400,000 distinct CDR3 sequences, roughly 12% of them singletons. The sequenced material came from blood, either unsorted or a sorted T cell fraction (not recorded which). The receptors were gathered from a female donor with ankylosing spondylitis or in good health (not recorded which).

V usage is TRBV12-3 or TRBV12-4 and J usage is TRBJ2-3; D is unresolved. Deletions cut 4 bases from V and 4 bases from J, with 6 bases between. This CDR3 spans 12 amino acids. The DNA for the CDR3 is TGTGCCAGCAGTTCCAATTCAGATACGCAGTATTTT. Encoded protein: CASSSNSDTQYF.

V gene TRBV5-1 combines with J gene TRBJ1-5; no clear D gene. Germline values: CDR1 SGHRS, CDR2 YFSETQ. This CDR3 is built from 14 residues. The V and J ends lost 4 bases and 6 bases respectively, with 14 bases between them. The CDR3 region has the DNA TGCGCCAGCAGCCTCCAGTTGGGAGGTCAGCCCCAGCATTTT. This encodes CASSLQLGGQPQHF.

This clonotype occurred a few times. The genes are TRBV7-2 and TRBJ1-1, with D perhaps TRBD1 (5 bases). CDR1 is SGHTA, CDR2 FQGNSA, per germline. The V gene lost 1 base and the J gene lost 2 bases, with 8 bases spanning the gap. The CDR3 sequence is 14 residues long. For the CDR3, the DNA is TGTGCCAGCAGCTTAGACAGGAGCAACACTGAAGCTTTCTTT. Amino acid sequence: CASSLDRSNTEAFF. The whole variable domain, remainder taken from reference TRBV7-2 and TRBJ1-1, is GAGVSQSPSNKVTEKGKDVELRCDPISGHTALYWYRQSLGQGLEFLIYFQGNSAPDKSGLPSDRFSAERTGGSVSTLTIQRTQQEDSAVYLCASSLDRSNTEAFFGQGTRLTVV.

This clonotype was seen repeatedly, ten times or more. The chain has TRBV20-1 and TRBJ2-3; D is unclear. CDR3 length: 12 residues. Germline values: CDR1 DFQATT, CDR2 SNEGSKA (reference sequence). The V and J ends lost 5 bases and 5 bases respectively, with 11 bases between them. This CDR3 is CSAPSLGDTQYF. In DNA form, the CDR3 reads TGCAGTGCTCCATCATTAGGAGATACGCAGTATTTT.

There are a few counts of this clonotype. The V and J genes are TRBV20-1 and TRBJ2-1, with 7 bases fitting TRBD2. The CDR3 is 14 amino acids. Trimming removed 5 bases from V and 0 bases from J; junction bases left unmatched: 4. CDR1 and CDR2 from the germline V gene are DFQATT and SNEGSKA (reference sequence). The CDR3 region is CSADGGGSYNEQFF. CDR3 sequence (DNA): TGCAGTGCTGATGGGGGGGGCTCCTACAATGAGCAGTTCTTC.

This clonotype came up many times. The chain links TRBV5-5 to TRBJ2-6; no firm D call. The CDR3 length is 13 residues. CDR1 SGHKS and CDR2 YYEKEE come from the germline V gene (reference sequence). Deletions cut 7 bases from V and 2 bases from J, with 7 bases between. CDR3 DNA: TGTGCCAGCCGCGATCCTGGGGCCAACGTCCTGACTTTC. Translation: CASRDPGANVLTF.

This clonotype was detected ten times or more. CDR3 loop: CASSPRELPYEQYF. In nucleotides, the CDR3 is TGTGCCAGCAGCCCTAGGGAGCTTCCCTACGAGCAGTACTTC. The chain combines TRBV7-9 with TRBJ2-7; D possibly corresponds to TRBD2 (5 bases). The V gene's germline CDR1 is SEHNR and CDR2 FQNEAQ (reference sequence). Trimming took off 5 bases at V and 2 bases at J, with 13 bases between the two ends. This CDR3 is built from 14 residues.

In this sample, this clonotype turned up many times. The rearrangement joins TRBV7-8 to TRBJ2-1; 8 bases agree with TRBD2. The trim removed 7 bases at V and 6 bases at J, leaving 11 bases unmatched. Germline CDR1 SGHVS, CDR2 FQNEAQ. The CDR3 covers 15 residues. Here the CDR3 DNA reads TGTGCCAGCATTCCCCGGCTAGCGGGCCCCAATGAGCAGTTCTTC. It translates to CASIPRLAGPNEQFF.

This clonotype was recorded many times. V is TRBV7-6 and J is TRBJ2-3; TRBD2 might be the D (6 bases). Germline V gene sequence: CDR1 SGHVS, CDR2 FNYEAQ. The ends were cut back, 1 base at V and 0 bases at J, with 11 bases in the middle. The CDR3 has 16 amino acids. CDR3 nucleotide sequence: TGTGCCAGCAGCTTAGATGCGGGATCTAGCACAGATACGCAGTATTTT. It is translated as CASSLDAGSSTDTQYF.

This clonotype was counted a few times. The CDR3 is CASSLFHREDEQFF. The DNA of the CDR3 is TGCGCCAGCAGCTTATTTCACCGGGAGGATGAGCAGTTCTTC. The V and J genes are TRBV5-1 and TRBJ2-1, with TRBD2 matching 7 bases. Trimming took 2 bases from V and 8 from J; bases not matched to a gene: 7. The CDR3 loop spans 14 amino acids. The germline CDR1 and CDR2 sequences are SGHRS and YFSETQ.

This clonotype showed up many times. The rearrangement uses TRBV5-6 and TRBJ2-1; D not certain. V dropped 3 bases and J dropped 7 bases, with 8 bases sitting between them. Germline CDR1 and CDR2: SGHDT and YYEEEE. The CDR3 loop spans 12 amino acids. CDR3 nucleotides: TGTGCCAGCAGCTACCGTCTGAATGAGCAGTTCTTC. It translates to CASSYRLNEQFF.

This rearrangement joins TRBV7-2 to TRBJ1-1; 7 nucleotides align to TRBD1. Germline assignment: CDR1 SGHTA and CDR2 FQGNSA. The CDR3 runs to 14 residues. J was trimmed by 0 bases and V by 5 bases; bases with no gene match: 3. The CDR3 protein is CASSRDSLNTEAFF. In DNA form, the CDR3 reads TGTGCCAGCAGCCGGGACAGCCTGAACACTGAAGCTTTCTTT.

This chain joins TRBV5-1 and TRBJ2-1, with 7 bases identical to TRBD2. V dropped 4 bases and J dropped 4; count of bases not matched to a gene: 17. Germline V gene data show CDR1 as SGHRS and CDR2 as YFSETQ. This CDR3 has 18 residues. CDR3 DNA: TGCGCCAGCAGCCGTCTAGCGGCCACCCAAAGGGCTTACAATGAGCAGTTCTTC. Amino acids: CASSRLAATQRAYNEQFF.

This clonotype was picked up many times. The chain couples TRBV5-5 to TRBJ2-1; the D gene is possibly TRBD2 (5 bases). Germline loops: CDR1 SGHKS, CDR2 YYEKEE (reference sequence). This CDR3 is 14 amino acids long. The V and J ends lost 4 bases and 2 bases respectively, with 10 bases between them. CDR3 sequence: CASSGSLAYNEQFF. DNA for the CDR3: TGTGCCAGCAGCGGCTCACTAGCCTACAATGAGCAGTTCTTC. The full variable domain, with the rest looked up from reference TRBV5-5 and TRBJ2-1, is DAGVTQSPTHLIKTRGQQVTLRCSPISGHKSVSWYQQVLGQGPQFIFQYYEKEERGRGNFPDRFSARQFPNYSSELNVNALLLGDSALYLCASSGSLAYNEQFFGPGTRLTVL.

This clonotype has only a few counts. The chain recombines TRBV20-1 with TRBJ2-7, with 10 bases identical to TRBD1. The CDR3 runs to 11 residues. The germline gives CDR1 DFQATT, CDR2 SNEGSKA (reference sequence). The CDR3 region has the DNA TGCGGGGGACAGGGGCCCTACGAGCAGTACTTC. It encodes CGGQGPYEQYF.

The V gene is TRBV7-9, the J gene TRBJ2-2, with D perhaps TRBD1 (6 bases). The CDR3 runs 14 residues. Germline V CDR1 and CDR2: SEHNR, FQNEAQ (reference sequence). V was trimmed by 6 bases and J by 4 bases, leaving 12 bases between them. The CDR3 bases are TGTGCCAGCAGTTACAAGGGGGTCACCGGGGAGCTGTTTTTT. It is translated as CASSYKGVTGELFF.

This clonotype was seen more than once but under ten times. The chain has TRBV20-1 and TRBJ2-7, with 10 bases matching TRBD2. V was clipped by 5 bases and J by 4 bases; unmatched bases: 11. The CDR3 has 15 residues. CDR1 is DFQATT, CDR2 SNEGSKA, per germline (reference sequence). CDR3 region: CSAPIAGTSVYEQYF. The DNA of the CDR3 is TGCAGTGCTCCAATTGCCGGGACTAGCGTTTACGAGCAGTACTTC.

This clonotype showed up many times. The chain uses TRBV27 and TRBJ1-6; 7 nucleotides align to TRBD1. Germline V gene sequence: CDR1 MNHEY, CDR2 SMNVEV (reference sequence). This CDR3 has 15 amino acids. The V and J ends lost 2 bases and 7 bases, in that order; junction bases with no gene match: 5. The CDR3 protein is CASSLISRGNSPLHF. As DNA, the CDR3 is TGTGCCAGCAGTTTAATCTCCAGGGGGAATTCACCCCTCCACTTT.

The sample holds many counts of this clonotype. This rearrangement joins TRBV12-3 or TRBV12-4 to TRBJ2-4; TRBD2 is a possible D gene (6 bases). V gave up 5 bases and J gave up 3 bases, with 11 bases separating them. This CDR3 comprises 14 residues. The CDR3 bases are TGTGCCAGCAGTCCGGGACTCGGCAAAAACATTCAGTACTTC. Protein: CASSPGLGKNIQYF.

This clonotype was counted between two and nine times. V and J are TRBV6-2 or TRBV6-3 and TRBJ2-3, with 9 positions matching TRBD1. Germline V gene sequence: CDR1 MNHEY, CDR2 SVGEGT. J lost 10 bases, V lost 3 bases, and 14 bases had no gene match. The CDR3 consists of 16 residues. The CDR3 loop is CASSYSQGQGRTPQYF. In DNA, the CDR3 is TGTGCCAGCAGTTATTCCCAGGGACAGGGCCGGACGCCGCAGTATTTT.

The rearrangement joins TRBV5-1 to TRBJ2-3, with TRBD1 as a possible D gene (5 bases). CDR1 SGHRS and CDR2 YFSETQ come from the germline V gene. CDR3 length equals 15 residues. V was cut by 0 bases and J by 2 bases, with 10 bases left in between. The CDR3 DNA reads as TGCGCCAGCAGCTTGGGAGACAGAACCACAGATACGCAGTATTTT. It is translated as CASSLGDRTTDTQYF. Full variable domain (missing parts from reference TRBV5-1 and TRBJ2-3): KAGVTQTPRYLIKTRGQQVTLSCSPISGHRSVSWYQQTPGQGLQFLFEYFSETQRNKGNFPGRFSGRQFSNSRSEMNVSTLELGDSALYLCASSLGDRTTDTQYFGPGTRLTVL.

V gene TRBV11-1 combines with J gene TRBJ2-1; possible D gene TRBD1, 6 bases. V dropped 5 bases and J dropped 4 bases, with 12 bases sitting between them. Germline V CDR1 and CDR2: SGHAT, FQDESV (reference sequence). The length of the CDR3 is 14 residues. The DNA for the CDR3 is TGTGCCAGCAGCCGTACAGGGAATTACAATGAGCAGTTCTTC. It codes for CASSRTGNYNEQFF.

This clonotype has at least ten counts. This rearrangement joins TRBV20-1 to TRBJ2-4; the D is unclear. Germline V gives CDR1 DFQATT, CDR2 SNEGSKA (reference sequence). The V end was cut by 3 bases, the J end by 7 bases, with 19 bases between. The CDR3 contains 15 residues. CDR3 in DNA: TGCAGTGCTAGTGACCGGGTCCCACTATCCAACATTCAGTACTTC. This sequence encodes CSASDRVPLSNIQYF.